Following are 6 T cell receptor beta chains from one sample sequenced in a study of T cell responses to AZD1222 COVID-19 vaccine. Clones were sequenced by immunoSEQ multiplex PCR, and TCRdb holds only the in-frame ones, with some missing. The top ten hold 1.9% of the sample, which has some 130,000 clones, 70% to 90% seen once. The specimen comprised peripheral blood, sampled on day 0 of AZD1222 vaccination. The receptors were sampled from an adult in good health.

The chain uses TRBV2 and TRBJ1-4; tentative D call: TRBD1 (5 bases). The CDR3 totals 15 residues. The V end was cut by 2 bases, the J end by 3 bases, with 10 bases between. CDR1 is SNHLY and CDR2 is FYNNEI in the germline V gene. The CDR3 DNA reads TGTGCCAGCAGTGAACGGGGGACGGCTAATGAAAAACTGTTTTTT. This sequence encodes CASSERGTANEKLFF.

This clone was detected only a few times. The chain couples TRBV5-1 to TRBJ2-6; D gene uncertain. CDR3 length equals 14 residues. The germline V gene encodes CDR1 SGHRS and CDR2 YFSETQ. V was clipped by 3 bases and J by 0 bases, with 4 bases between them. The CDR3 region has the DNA TGCGCCAGCAGCTCAGACTCTGGGGCCAACGTCCTGACTTTC. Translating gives CASSSDSGANVLTF.

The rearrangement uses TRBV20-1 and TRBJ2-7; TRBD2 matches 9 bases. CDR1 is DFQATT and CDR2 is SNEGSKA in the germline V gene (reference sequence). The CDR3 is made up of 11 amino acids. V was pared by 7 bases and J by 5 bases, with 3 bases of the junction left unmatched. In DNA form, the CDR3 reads TGCAGTGGGCTAGCGGGAAACGAGCAGTACTTC. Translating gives CSGLAGNEQYF.

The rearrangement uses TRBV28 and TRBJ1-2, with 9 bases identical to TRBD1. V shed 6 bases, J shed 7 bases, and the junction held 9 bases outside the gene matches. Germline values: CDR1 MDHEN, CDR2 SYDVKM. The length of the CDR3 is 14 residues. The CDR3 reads CASRFGTGFSGYTF. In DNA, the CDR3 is TGTGCCAGCAGATTCGGGACAGGGTTTAGTGGCTACACCTTC.

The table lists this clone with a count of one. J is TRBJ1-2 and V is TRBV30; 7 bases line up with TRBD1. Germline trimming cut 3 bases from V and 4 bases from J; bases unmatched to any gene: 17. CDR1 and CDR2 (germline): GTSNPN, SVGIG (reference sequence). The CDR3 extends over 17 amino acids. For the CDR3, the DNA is TGTGCCTGGAGCCCAAATTTCCGGGACAGCCTACTCTATGGCTACACCTTC. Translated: CAWSPNFRDSLLYGYTF.

CDR3 sequence reads: CASSGQGVAGKLFF. The CDR3 region has the DNA TGTGCCAGCAGTGGGCAGGGGGTCGCAGGAAAACTGTTTTTT. The chain has TRBV2 and TRBJ1-4, with 7 bases aligning to TRBD1. CDR3 length: 14 residues. V lost 4 bases, J lost 10 bases, and 9 bases stayed unmatched. CDR1 is SNHLY, CDR2 FYNNEI, per germline.